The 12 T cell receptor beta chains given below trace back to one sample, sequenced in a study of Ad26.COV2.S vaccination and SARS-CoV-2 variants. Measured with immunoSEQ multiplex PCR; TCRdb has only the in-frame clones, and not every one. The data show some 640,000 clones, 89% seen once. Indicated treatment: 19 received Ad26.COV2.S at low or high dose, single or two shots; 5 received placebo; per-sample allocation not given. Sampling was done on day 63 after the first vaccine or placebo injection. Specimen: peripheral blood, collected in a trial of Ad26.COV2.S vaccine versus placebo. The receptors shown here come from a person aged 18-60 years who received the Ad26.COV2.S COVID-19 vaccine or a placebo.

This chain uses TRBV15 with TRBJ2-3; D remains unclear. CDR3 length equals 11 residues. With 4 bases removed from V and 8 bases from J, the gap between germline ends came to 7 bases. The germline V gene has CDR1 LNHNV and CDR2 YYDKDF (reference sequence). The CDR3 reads CATSNLGTQYF. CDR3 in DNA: TGTGCCACCAGCAACTTAGGTACGCAGTATTTT. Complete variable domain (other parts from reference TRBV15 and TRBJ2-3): DAMVIQNPRYQVTQFGKPVTLSCSQTLNHNVMYWYQQKSSQAPKLLFHYYDKDFNNEADTPDNFQSRRPNTSFCFLDIRSPGLGDTAMYLCATSNLGTQYFGPGTRLTVL.

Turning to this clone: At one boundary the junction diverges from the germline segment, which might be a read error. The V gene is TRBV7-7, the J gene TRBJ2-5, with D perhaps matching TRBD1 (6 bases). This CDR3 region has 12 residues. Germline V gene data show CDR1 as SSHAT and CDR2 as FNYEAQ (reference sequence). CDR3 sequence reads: CASSPDRETQYF. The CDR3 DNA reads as TGTGCTAGCAGCCCCGACAGGGAGACCCAGTACTTC. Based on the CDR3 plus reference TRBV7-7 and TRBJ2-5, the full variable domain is GAGVSQSPRYKVTKRGQDVTLRCDPISSHATLYWYQQALGQGPEFLTYFNYEAQPDKSGLPSDRFSAERPEGSISTLTIQRTEQRDSAMYRCASSPDRETQYFGPGTRLLVL.

The CDR3 nucleotides are TGTGCCAGCTCACCAGGGCGGGATTCTAATGAAAAACTGTTTTTT. Protein product: CASSPGRDSNEKLFF. V is TRBV18 and J is TRBJ1-4; D not certain. The V gene lost 2 bases and the J gene lost 3 bases, with 10 bases spanning the gap. The CDR3 covers 15 residues. Germline CDR1 is KGHSH and CDR2 is LQKENI.

CDR3 amino acids: CASSLFEGGNEQFF. CDR3 nucleotide sequence: TGTGCCAGCAGTCTCTTTGAGGGTGGCAATGAGCAGTTCTTC. The rearrangement links TRBV7-3 to TRBJ2-1; D perhaps matches TRBD2 (5 bases). Looked up from germline, CDR1 is SGHTA and CDR2 is FQGTGA. This CDR3 region has 14 residues. The V gene lost 6 bases and the J gene lost 6 bases, with 15 bases spanning the gap.

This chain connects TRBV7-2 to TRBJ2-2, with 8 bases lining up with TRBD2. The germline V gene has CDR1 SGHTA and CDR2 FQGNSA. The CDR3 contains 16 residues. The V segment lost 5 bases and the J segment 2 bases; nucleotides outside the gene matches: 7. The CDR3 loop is CASSPGGAGNTGELFF. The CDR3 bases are TGTGCCAGCAGCCCGGGGGGGGCGGGAAACACCGGGGAGCTGTTTTTT.

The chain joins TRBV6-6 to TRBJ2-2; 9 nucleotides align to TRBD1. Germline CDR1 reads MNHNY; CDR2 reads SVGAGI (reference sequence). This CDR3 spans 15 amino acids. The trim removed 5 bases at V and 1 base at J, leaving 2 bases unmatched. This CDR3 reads CASSPGQGNTGELFF. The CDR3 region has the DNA TGTGCCAGCAGTCCGGGACAGGGGAACACCGGGGAGCTGTTTTTT.

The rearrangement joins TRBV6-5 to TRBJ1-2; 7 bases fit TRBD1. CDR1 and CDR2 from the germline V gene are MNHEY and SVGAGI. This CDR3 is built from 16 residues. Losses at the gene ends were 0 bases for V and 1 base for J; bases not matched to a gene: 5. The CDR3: CASSYSMAGGNYGYTF. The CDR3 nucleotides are TGTGCCAGCAGTTACTCGATGGCAGGGGGTAACTATGGCTACACCTTC.

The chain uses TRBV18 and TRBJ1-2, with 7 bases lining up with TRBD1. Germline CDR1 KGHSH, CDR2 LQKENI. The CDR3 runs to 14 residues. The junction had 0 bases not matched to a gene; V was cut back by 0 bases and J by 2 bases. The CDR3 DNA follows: TGTGCCAGCTCACCACCGGGACAGAACTATGGCTACACCTTC. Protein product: CASSPPGQNYGYTF.

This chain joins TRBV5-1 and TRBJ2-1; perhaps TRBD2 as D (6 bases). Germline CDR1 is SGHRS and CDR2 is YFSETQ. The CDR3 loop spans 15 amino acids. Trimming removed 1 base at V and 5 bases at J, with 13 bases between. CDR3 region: CASSLSGEINNEQFF. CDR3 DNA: TGCGCCAGCAGCTTGTCGGGGGAAATCAACAATGAGCAGTTCTTC. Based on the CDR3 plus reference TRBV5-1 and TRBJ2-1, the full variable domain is KAGVTQTPRYLIKTRGQQVTLSCSPISGHRSVSWYQQTPGQGLQFLFEYFSETQRNKGNFPGRFSGRQFSNSRSEMNVSTLELGDSALYLCASSLSGEINNEQFFGPGTRLTVL.

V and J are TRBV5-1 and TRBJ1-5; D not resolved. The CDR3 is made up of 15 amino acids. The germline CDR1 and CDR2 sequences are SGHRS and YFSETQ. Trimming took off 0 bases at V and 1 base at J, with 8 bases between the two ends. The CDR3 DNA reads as TGCGCCAGCAGCTTGGGGACGGGCAGCAATCAGCCCCAGCATTTT. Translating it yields CASSLGTGSNQPQHF.

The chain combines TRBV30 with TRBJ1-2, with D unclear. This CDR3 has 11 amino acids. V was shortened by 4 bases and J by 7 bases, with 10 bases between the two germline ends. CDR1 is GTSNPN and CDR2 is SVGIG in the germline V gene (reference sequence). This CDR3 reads CAWNSAFGYTF. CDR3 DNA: TGTGCCTGGAATAGCGCTTTTGGCTACACCTTC.

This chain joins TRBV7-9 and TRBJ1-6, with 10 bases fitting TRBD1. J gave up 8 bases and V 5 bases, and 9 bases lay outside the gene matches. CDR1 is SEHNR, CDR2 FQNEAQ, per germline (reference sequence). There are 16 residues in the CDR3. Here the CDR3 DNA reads TGTGCCAGCAGCACCTTCCCCGGGACAGGGGATTCACCCCTCCACTTT. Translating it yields CASSTFPGTGDSPLHF.